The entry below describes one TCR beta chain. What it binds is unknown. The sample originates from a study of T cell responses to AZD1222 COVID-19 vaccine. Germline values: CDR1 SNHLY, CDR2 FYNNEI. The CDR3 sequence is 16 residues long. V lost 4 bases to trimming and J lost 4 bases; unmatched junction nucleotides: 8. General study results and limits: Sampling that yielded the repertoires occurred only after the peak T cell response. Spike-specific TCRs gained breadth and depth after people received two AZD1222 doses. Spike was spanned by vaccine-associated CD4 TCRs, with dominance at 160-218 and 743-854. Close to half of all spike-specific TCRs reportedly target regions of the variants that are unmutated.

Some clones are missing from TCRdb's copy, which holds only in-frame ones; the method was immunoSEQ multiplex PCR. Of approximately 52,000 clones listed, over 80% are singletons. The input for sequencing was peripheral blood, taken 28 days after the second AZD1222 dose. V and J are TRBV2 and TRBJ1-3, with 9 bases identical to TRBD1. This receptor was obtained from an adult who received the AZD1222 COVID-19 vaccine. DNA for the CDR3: TGTGCCAGCAGTGGCAGTCGGGACAGGGCAGGAAACACCATATATTTT. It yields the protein CASSGSRDRAGNTIYF. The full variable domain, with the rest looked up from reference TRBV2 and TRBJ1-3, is EPEVTQTPSHQVTQMGQEVILRCVPISNHLYFYWYRQILGQKVEFLVSFYNNEISEKSEIFDDQFSVERPDGSNFTLKIRSTKLEDSAMYFCASSGSRDRAGNTIYFGEGSWLTVV.